This TCR beta chain was recorded in a study of a mutant IDH1 vaccine in newly diagnosed glioma. Study outcomes and limitations: Vaccine-induced immune responses occurred in 93.3% of patients.

The method was immunoSEQ multiplex PCR; TCRdb's version includes in-frame clones alone and lacks a portion of them. The sample yields tens of thousands of clones, 70% to 90% seen once. Turning to this clone: The antigen is undetermined.

V shed 1 base and J shed 1 base, with 6 bases lying between them. The CDR3 is 14 residues long. In germline, CDR1 is LGHNA, CDR2 YNFKEQ. Sample time point: baseline, week 1 (first vaccination visit). Documented treatment: pre-vaccination baseline after standard-of-care therapy. Sequenced material: PBMCs, taken from a glioma patient treated with radiotherapy, temozolomide or both. The sequence derives from a woman in her thirties or forties with glioma. V gene TRBV4-2 combines with J gene TRBJ2-3; D gene uncertain. In nucleotides, the CDR3 is TGTGCCAGCAGCCAAGTTCGGGGCACAGATACGCAGTATTTT. It translates to CASSQVRGTDTQYF.